This is a list of T cell receptor beta chains from one sample in a study of preoperative IRX-2 immunotherapy in early breast cancer. Sequencing used immunoSEQ multiplex PCR; TCRdb keeps in-frame clones, though not all of them. Of 35,000 to 45,000 clones detected, 77% appear once; the ten largest clones hold approximately 1.1%. The sequenced sample was tumor tissue, obtained after IRX-2 immunotherapy. The receptor set was obtained from a human donor with breast cancer. CDR3s include the opening cysteine and the closing phenylalanine or tryptophan. Each record gives: clone size, D gene, V gene, J gene, CDR3 DNA, CDR3 protein. A D gene is named only where the DNA matches it firmly. A row's size may be missing; if present it is once, few, many or a size class.

>few|-|TRBV7-1|TRBJ1-1
TGTGCCAGCAGCTTAGGGGAGGGGACTGAAGCTTTCTTT
CASSLGEGTEAFF
>-|TRBD1|TRBV6-7|TRBJ1-1
TGTGCCAGCAGCCACGGACAGGGGGTCCTCTTT
CASSHGQGVLF
>-|-|TRBV28|TRBJ1-5
TGTGCCAGCAGTTTGAGCGGTCAGCCCCAGCATTTT
CASSLSGQPQHF
>-|TRBD1|TRBV19|TRBJ1-5
TGTGCCAGTATGACAGGGGAGGGCAAGGGCAATCAGCCCCAGCATTTT
CASMTGEGKGNQPQHF
>-|-|TRBV18|TRBJ1-5
TGTGCCAGCTCACCAATGGCTGGTAGCAATCAGCCCCAGCATTTT
CASSPMAGSNQPQHF
>once|TRBD1|TRBV19|TRBJ1-4
TGTGCCAGTAGTATAGGACAGGGGGCGGAAAAACTGTTTTTT
CASSIGQGAEKLFF
>few|TRBD1|TRBV7-6|TRBJ1-1
TGTGCCAGCAGCGCATCCGGGACAGGGGACACTGAAGCTTTCTTT
CASSASGTGDTEAFF
>few|-|TRBV6-8|TRBJ1-2
TGTGCCAGCAGTGACTTAACTTTGTATGGCTACACCTTC
CASSDLTLYGYTF
>-|-|TRBV5-1|TRBJ2-5
TGCGCCAGCAGCCCCGATGAAGGGAGGGAGACCCAGTACTTC
CASSPDEGRETQYF